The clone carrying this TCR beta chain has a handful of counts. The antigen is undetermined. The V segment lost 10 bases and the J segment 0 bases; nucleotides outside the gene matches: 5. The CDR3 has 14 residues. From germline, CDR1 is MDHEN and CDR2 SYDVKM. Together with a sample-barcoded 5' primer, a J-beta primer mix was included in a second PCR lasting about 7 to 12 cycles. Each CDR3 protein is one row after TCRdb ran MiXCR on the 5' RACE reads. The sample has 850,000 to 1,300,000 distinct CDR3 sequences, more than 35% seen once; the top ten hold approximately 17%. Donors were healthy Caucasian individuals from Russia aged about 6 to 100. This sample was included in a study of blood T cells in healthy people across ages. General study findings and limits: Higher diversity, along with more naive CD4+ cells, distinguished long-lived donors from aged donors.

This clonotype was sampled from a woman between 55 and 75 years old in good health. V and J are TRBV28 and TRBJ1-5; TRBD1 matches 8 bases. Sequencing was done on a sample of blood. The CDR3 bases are TGTGCCATCAAGGACAGGGCTAGCAATCAGCCCCAGCATTTT. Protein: CAIKDRASNQPQHF.